This T cell receptor beta chain was recorded in a study of blood T cell repertoires in COVID-19 (dated by TCRdb to 2020 to 2021). The study in broad terms: Collaborator samples came from the United States, Italy and Spain and covered acute and convalescent phases of COVID-19. Nearly every sample came with metadata listing a de-identified subject ID, COVID-19 status, age in years and sex. Samples were obtained from the ongoing ImmuneRACE study (first 160 participants) and from some 1,200 subjects provided by 6 global collaborators. The repertoires were released in a freely available public database meant as a resource for research on the immune response to SARS-CoV-2. Where available, HLA class I and class II types were obtained from metadata supplied by the sample provider rather than from assay-based typing. The dataset comprised deeply sampled blood TCRbeta repertoires from subjects exposed to, actively infected with, or recovered from COVID-19. The prospective study material was composed of cDNA or gDNA derived from T cells, B-cell-depleted T cells, or PBMCs. Here is what the overall study found, with its caveats: How much clinical and demographic metadata was included differed by source and by participant, and the metadata was provided uncurated.

TCRbeta CDR3 regions were amplified from genomic DNA by means of the immunoSEQ Assay, a bias-controlled multiplex PCR. The study's processing was this. The number of nucleated cells in each sample was estimated from the amplification of reference gene primers within the assay. To quantify the absolute abundance of each unique TCRbeta CDR3 rearrangement, sequence reads were collapsed and filtered. For each sample, productive Simpson clonality was calculated as the square root of Simpson's diversity index across productive rearrangements. Held by TCRdb, this immuneACCESS table contains in-frame sequences only and omits some clones. Under half of the omission traces to an unresolved V gene where checked; the cause of the rest is unknown. That table gives V, J and clone size, and the DNA gave D and trimming. The sample table shows over 65,000 clones, and just under 85% are seen once. The leading ten clones occupy roughly 18% of the sample.

Worth noting for this clone: The antigen it binds to is not known. Base qualities are not at hand, and no much larger clone is one base apart.

CDR1 and CDR2 (SGDLS, YYNGEE) derive from the germline V gene. There are 17 amino acids in the CDR3, from cysteine to phenylalanine inclusive. Only the CDR3 DNA is retained, 51 bases long and in frame from the first base. V is clipped by 0 bases and J by 5 bases, and the sequence between their germline boundaries is 18 bases long. Each collaborating institution followed its own protocols to collect whole blood in K2EDTA tubes. For TCRbeta analysis, collaborators shipped samples as frozen whole blood, isolated PBMCs, or DNA extracted from either of those sample types. The chain is assembled from TRBV9 and TRBJ2-1; possibly the D gene is TRBD2, per 5 matching bases. Sequences were obtained from peripheral blood. This clonotype was sampled from a man older than 75 with active or convalescent COVID-19. The nucleotides read TGTGCCAGCAGCGTAGATCTAATGGGATCCGGGAACAATGAGCAGTTCTTC. Protein translation: CASSVDLMGSGNNEQFF.